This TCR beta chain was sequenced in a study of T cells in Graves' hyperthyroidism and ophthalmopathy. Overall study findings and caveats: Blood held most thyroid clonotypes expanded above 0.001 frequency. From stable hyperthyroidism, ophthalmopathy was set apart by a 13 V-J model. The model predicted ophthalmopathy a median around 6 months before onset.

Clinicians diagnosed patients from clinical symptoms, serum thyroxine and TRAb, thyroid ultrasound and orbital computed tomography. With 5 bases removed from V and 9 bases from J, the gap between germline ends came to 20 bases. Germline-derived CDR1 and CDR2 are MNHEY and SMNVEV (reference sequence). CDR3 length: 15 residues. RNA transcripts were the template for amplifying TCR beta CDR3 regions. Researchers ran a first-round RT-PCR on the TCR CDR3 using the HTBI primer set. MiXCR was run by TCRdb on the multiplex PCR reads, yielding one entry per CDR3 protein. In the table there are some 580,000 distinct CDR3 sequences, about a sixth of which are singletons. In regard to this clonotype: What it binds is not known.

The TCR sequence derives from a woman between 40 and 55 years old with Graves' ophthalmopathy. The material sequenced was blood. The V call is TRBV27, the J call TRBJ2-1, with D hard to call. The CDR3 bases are TGTGCCAGCAGTCAAGTAGTGGGATCGGGTGCTGAGCAGTTCTTC. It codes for CASSQVVGSGAEQFF.